This TCR beta chain emerged from a study of spatial heterogeneity in lung cancer. Specified time point: sample taken at primary tumor resection. The donors comprised around 72 untreated early-stage non-small cell lung cancer patients. Overall study results and limits: Tracking of tumor mutation counts was seen in expanded intratumoral alpha and beta TCR counts.

V was pared by 0 bases and J by 10 bases, with 12 bases between. Per the germline V gene, CDR1 is LNHDA and CDR2 is SQIVND (reference sequence). This CDR3 is 14 amino acids long. From the 5' RACE reads, TCRdb called clonotypes with MiXCR, one entry per CDR3 protein. The table has 10,000 or so distinct CDR3 sequences, approximately 12% seen once. By proportion, this clonotype is medium-sized. Its antigen is unknown. This beta chain is a stray sequence in a library constructed for alpha chains; its clone size is not meaningful. The chain employs TRBV19 and TRBJ1-4, with D perhaps matching TRBD1 (5 bases). The TCR comes from a male donor with early-stage non-small cell lung cancer. Material: lung tumor tissue, obtained at surgery. CDR3 in DNA: TGTGCCAGTAGTATAGACCGGGGGAGAACAAAACTGTTTTTT. Translation gives CASSIDRGRTKLFF.